These 27 T cell receptor beta chains were sequenced from one sample in a study of blood T cell repertoires in COVID-19. Measured with immunoSEQ multiplex PCR; TCRdb has only the in-frame clones, and not every one. Found here are 200,000 to 300,000 clones, over 80% of them singletons; the top ten hold roughly 6.4%. Sequencing was performed on peripheral blood. All receptors derive from a woman aged 60-70 years with active or convalescent COVID-19.

The chain combines TRBV18 with TRBJ1-5; possible D gene TRBD1, 5 bases. There are 13 residues in the CDR3. Germline CDR1 is KGHSH and CDR2 is LQKENI. V dropped 2 bases and J dropped 7 bases, with 9 bases sitting between them. CDR3 loop: CASSPSREQPQHF. The CDR3 DNA sequence: TGTGCCAGCTCACCATCCAGGGAACAGCCCCAGCATTTT.

This rearrangement joins TRBV5-1 to TRBJ2-2; 8 bases map to TRBD2. CDR1 and CDR2 from the germline V gene are SGHRS and YFSETQ. After removal of 5 bases from V and 3 bases from J, the junction contained 3 bases not matched to a gene. The CDR3 contains 14 residues. The CDR3: CASRGAGDTGELFF. As DNA, the CDR3 is TGCGCCAGCAGGGGAGCGGGAGACACCGGGGAGCTGTTTTTT.

V is TRBV6-2 or TRBV6-3 and J is TRBJ2-1, with 14 bases identical to TRBD2. The germline V gene encodes CDR1 MNHEY and CDR2 SVGEGT. There are 17 residues in the CDR3. With 2 bases clipped from V and 6 bases from J, the junction kept 6 bases outside the gene matches. The CDR3 loop reads CASSYGGLAGGVNEQFF. The CDR3 nucleotides read TGTGCCAGCAGTTACGGAGGACTAGCGGGAGGTGTCAATGAGCAGTTCTTC.

The chain has TRBV10-3 and TRBJ1-4, with D possibly being TRBD1 (5 bases). V lost 8 bases and J 3 bases, leaving 7 bases between the germline ends. Germline V CDR1 and CDR2: ENHRY, SYGVKD. This CDR3 is 12 amino acids long. CDR3 bases: TGTGCCATCCGGGGGGCTAATGAAAAACTGTTTTTT. This sequence encodes CAIRGANEKLFF.

The chain carries TRBV7-2 and TRBJ2-3, with 7 bases matching TRBD1. The CDR3 length is 14 residues. V trimming: 5 bases; J trimming: 2 bases; junction bases outside the gene matches: 4. CDR1 is SGHTA and CDR2 is FQGNSA in the germline V gene. The chain's CDR3 is CASSTGQFTDTQYF. CDR3 nucleotides: TGTGCCAGCAGCACGGGACAGTTCACAGATACGCAGTATTTT.

The chain combines TRBV3-1 (or the pseudogene TRBV3-2) with TRBJ1-2, with a tentative D call TRBD1 (6 bases). V was shortened by 4 bases and J by 3 bases, with 12 bases between the two germline ends. This CDR3 region has 14 residues. Germline CDR1 and CDR2: LGHDT and YNNKEL (reference sequence). Here the CDR3 DNA reads TGTGCCAGCAGCCTAGACAGGACTTACTATGGCTACACCTTC. This sequence encodes CASSLDRTYYGYTF.

The genes are TRBV11-2 and TRBJ2-5; D not certain. The germline V gene encodes CDR1 SGHAT and CDR2 FQNNGV. V lost 1 base to trimming and J lost 5 bases, with 8 bases between them. The CDR3 sequence is 13 residues long. CDR3 sequence reads: CASSLAPPETQYF. The CDR3 bases are TGTGCCAGCAGCTTAGCCCCTCCGGAGACCCAGTACTTC.

The rearrangement uses TRBV11-3 and TRBJ2-7, with unresolved D. With 6 bases removed from V and 5 bases from J, the gap between germline ends came to 17 bases. The CDR3 has 14 residues. CDR1 is SGHNT and CDR2 is YENEEA in the germline V gene. CDR3 sequence (DNA): TGTGCCAGCAGTTTGGTAGTCGATCGGGACGAGCAGTACGTC. Translation: CASSLVVDRDEQYV.

CDR3 amino acids: CSATGTGYTDTQYF. CDR3 bases: TGCAGCGCCACCGGGACAGGGTACACAGATACGCAGTATTTT. The chain joins TRBV29-1 to TRBJ2-3; TRBD1 aligns across 9 bases. The CDR3 contains 14 residues. After removal of 7 bases from V and 2 bases from J, the junction contained 7 bases not matched to a gene. From germline, CDR1 is SQVTM and CDR2 ANQGSEA.

This sequence joins TRBV5-6 and TRBJ1-6; D might be TRBD1 (6 bases). CDR1 and CDR2 (germline): SGHDT, YYEEEE. The CDR3 contains 14 residues. Trimming removed 2 bases at V and 6 bases at J, with 9 bases between. The DNA of the CDR3 is TGTGCCAGCAGCTTCGACAGGCCTAATTCACCCCTCCACTTT. This codes for CASSFDRPNSPLHF.

The chain has TRBV6-5 and TRBJ1-6, with 9 bases lining up with TRBD1. Trimming removed 0 bases from V and 7 bases from J; junction bases left unmatched: 4. The germline V gene encodes CDR1 MNHEY and CDR2 SVGAGI. The CDR3 length is 16 residues. The CDR3 sequence is CASSYSTGTGNSPLHF. In DNA form, the CDR3 reads TGTGCCAGCAGTTACTCTACCGGGACAGGGAATTCACCCCTCCACTTT.

V is TRBV2 and J is TRBJ1-2; D gene unclear. Trimming cost V 2 bases and J 8 bases, with 12 bases left between them. This CDR3 contains 13 residues. The germline gives CDR1 SNHLY, CDR2 FYNNEI. The CDR3 loop reads CASSERPAGGYTF. CDR3 DNA sequence: TGTGCCAGCAGTGAAAGGCCGGCGGGGGGCTACACCTTC.

V gene TRBV5-4 combines with J gene TRBJ2-7; a possible D gene is TRBD2 (5 bases). From germline, CDR1 is SGHNT and CDR2 YYREEE (reference sequence). V was pared by 2 bases and J by 3 bases, with 12 bases between. The CDR3 has 14 amino acids. The CDR3 here is CASSFYEEDYEQYF. DNA of the CDR3: TGTGCCAGCAGCTTTTACGAGGAGGACTACGAGCAGTACTTC.

The rearrangement joins TRBV7-9 to TRBJ1-2; D might be TRBD1 (6 bases). CDR1 SEHNR and CDR2 FQNEAQ come from the germline V gene (reference sequence). Trimming left V 5 bases short and J 2 bases short, with 9 bases between. The CDR3 runs to 13 residues. CDR3 amino acids: CASSHTGNYGYTF. In nucleotides, the CDR3 is TGTGCCAGCAGCCATACAGGGAACTATGGCTACACCTTC.

In its sample, this clone was seen once. The CDR3 is CASSLRGETQYF. CDR3 coding DNA: TGTGCCAGCAGCCTACGGGGAGAGACCCAGTACTTC. The V and J genes are TRBV11-1 and TRBJ2-5; TRBD2 might be the D (5 bases). Germline-derived CDR1 and CDR2 are SGHAT and FQDESV (reference sequence). Between the trimmed V and J ends, which lost 5 bases and 4 bases, there was a span of 8 bases. CDR3 length: 12 residues.

Note on this clone: One end of the junction does not line up with germline, which may come from a read error. V and J are TRBV15 and TRBJ1-3; D call uncertain. The CDR3 is 15 residues long. In germline, CDR1 is LNHNV, CDR2 YYDKDF (reference sequence). The CDR3 protein is CATSRDYRSGNTIYF. The CDR3 DNA sequence: TGTGCCACCAGTAGAGATTACAGATCTGGAAACACCATATATTTT.

The chain is built from TRBV28 and TRBJ1-6, with a weak D call TRBD1 (5 bases). Germline V gene lookup returns CDR1 MDHEN and CDR2 SYDVKM. The ends were cut back, 2 bases at V and 2 bases at J, with 16 bases in the middle. The CDR3 is 18 amino acids. As DNA, the CDR3 is TGTGCCAGCAGTTTAGTCGCCGGAACGGACACCTATAATTCACCCCTCCACTTT. The encoded protein is CASSLVAGTDTYNSPLHF.

The chain has TRBV6-1 and TRBJ2-7; 8 bases align to TRBD1. The germline gives CDR1 MNHNS, CDR2 SASEGT. The CDR3 spans 15 residues. This CDR3 reads CASSKAGQGSYEQYV. The CDR3 coding sequence is TGTGCCAGCAGTAAAGCAGGACAGGGTTCGTACGAGCAGTACGTC.

The chain carries TRBV7-9 and TRBJ1-1; possibly TRBD1 for D (6 bases). This CDR3 is built from 15 residues. Germline CDR1 SEHNR, CDR2 FQNEAQ (reference sequence). V was clipped by 6 bases and J by 5 bases, with 19 bases between them. CDR3 coding DNA: TGTGCCAGCAGACGGACCACAGGGAGTGGTACTGAAGCTTTCTTT. Translated, it gives CASRRTTGSGTEAFF.

The chain is built from TRBV3-1 (or the pseudogene TRBV3-2) and TRBJ1-5; TRBD1 is a possible D gene (6 bases). Germline CDR1 LGHDT, CDR2 YNNKEL (reference sequence). The CDR3 has 16 amino acids. The V and J ends lost 1 base and 3 bases respectively, with 13 bases between them. The CDR3 region is CASSQGGGRNNQPQHF. In nucleotides, the CDR3 is TGTGCCAGCAGCCAAGGGGGGGGGCGTAACAATCAGCCCCAGCATTTT.

J is TRBJ2-5 and V is TRBV7-8, with 7 bases identical to TRBD1. Germline V gives CDR1 SGHVS, CDR2 FQNEAQ. This CDR3 region has 17 residues. V was pared by 4 bases and J by 2 bases, with 13 bases of the junction left unmatched. The chain's CDR3 is CASSSTRLRQGQETQYF. The CDR3 bases are TGTGCCAGCAGCTCCACCAGGCTGAGACAGGGACAAGAGACCCAGTACTTC.

This clone appeared once. The chain carries TRBV7-8 and TRBJ1-2; D remains unclear. The V gene's germline CDR1 is SGHVS and CDR2 FQNEAQ. Trimming took 5 bases from V and 8 from J, leaving 12 bases between them. The CDR3 loop spans 12 amino acids. The CDR3 nucleotides are TGTGCCAGCAGCCCCCGCGGTGCCGGCTACACCTTC. It specifies CASSPRGAGYTF.

The gene calls are TRBV12-3 or TRBV12-4 and TRBJ1-1; D gene uncertain. The CDR3 is 13 residues long. The V gene lost 1 base and the J gene lost 3 bases, with 6 bases spanning the gap. The CDR3 region has the DNA TGTGCCAGCAGTTTAGGCAGCGACACTGAAGCTTTCTTT. It yields the protein CASSLGSDTEAFF.

This rearrangement joins TRBV5-3 to TRBJ1-2; D possibly corresponds to TRBD1 (6 bases). TRBV5-3 is an ORF, with its function uncertain. Trimming stripped 4 bases from V and 8 bases from J, with 15 bases between. This CDR3 has 13 amino acids. The CDR3 spells CARSKNRVAGYTF. The CDR3 nucleotides read TGTGCCAGAAGCAAAAACAGGGTCGCGGGCTACACCTTC.

The genes are TRBV9 and TRBJ2-3; the match to TRBD2 covers 16 bases. Germline CDR1 reads SGDLS; CDR2 reads YYNGEE. J lost 6 bases, V lost 4 bases, and 8 bases had no gene match. The CDR3 contains 17 residues. The DNA of the CDR3 is TGTGCCAGCAGCTTGACCGGGACTAGCGGGGGGGCTGATACGCAGTATTTT. Encoded protein: CASSLTGTSGGADTQYF.

The chain recombines TRBV7-3 with TRBJ2-1; 12 bases fit TRBD2. CDR3 length: 15 amino acids. The trim removed 5 bases at V and 7 bases at J, leaving 6 bases unmatched. The germline V gene encodes CDR1 SGHTA and CDR2 FQGTGA. CDR3 sequence: CASSPGLAGFNEQFF. Written as DNA, the CDR3 is TGTGCCAGCAGCCCAGGACTAGCGGGATTTAATGAGCAGTTCTTC.

V gene TRBV2 combines with J gene TRBJ1-1; D perhaps matches TRBD1 (5 bases). CDR1 is SNHLY, CDR2 FYNNEI, per germline. This CDR3 contains 13 residues. V dropped 4 bases and J dropped 11 bases, with 17 bases sitting between them. The CDR3 region is CASSVDKGRVAFF. The DNA for the CDR3 is TGTGCCAGCAGTGTGGACAAGGGTCGTGTCGCTTTCTTT.